The 30 T cell receptor beta chains below all came from one sample that was sequenced in a study of resident and recirculating memory T cells in vitiligo. Method: immunoSEQ multiplex PCR; TCRdb's copy keeps in-frame clones and lacks some. The repertoire holds around 76,000 clones, with approximately 91% as singletons. The sequencing sample was made of blood. Every receptor here comes from a male donor with vitiligo.

This chain links TRBV4-1 with TRBJ1-2, with TRBD1 identical over 10 bases. The CDR3 sequence is 16 residues long. Germline CDR1 is MGHRA and CDR2 is YSYEKL. V lost 4 bases to trimming and J lost 3 bases; unmatched junction nucleotides: 8. CDR3 sequence: CASSRTIGQGDYGYTF. Written as DNA, the CDR3 is TGCGCCAGCAGCCGGACTATCGGACAGGGGGACTATGGCTACACCTTC.

V is TRBV5-6 and J is TRBJ2-7; 7 nucleotides agree with TRBD1. CDR1 and CDR2 from the germline V gene are SGHDT and YYEEEE. Trimming removed 4 bases from V and 6 bases from J; junction bases left unmatched: 4. This CDR3 is 12 amino acids long. CDR3 residues: CASSRDRVEQYF. The DNA of the CDR3 is TGTGCCAGCAGCCGTGACAGGGTCGAGCAGTACTTC.

The chain carries TRBV18 and TRBJ2-2, with D perhaps TRBD1 (6 bases). Per the germline V gene, CDR1 is KGHSH and CDR2 is LQKENI. This CDR3 contains 18 residues. Trimming took off 5 bases at V and 4 bases at J, with 23 bases between the two ends. The CDR3 DNA reads as TGTGCCAGCTCAATCTTATTACAGGGTCCTTACAGCACCGGGGAGCTGTTTTTT. It translates to CASSILLQGPYSTGELFF.

As DNA, the CDR3 is TGCGCCAGCAGCCAAGAGTCTTATACAGGGGGCCCAAATTCACCCCTCCACTTT. Amino acids: CASSQESYTGGPNSPLHF. This chain connects TRBV4-3 to TRBJ1-6, with 9 positions matching TRBD1. The CDR3 length is 18 residues. With 0 bases clipped from V and 7 bases from J, the junction kept 10 bases outside the gene matches. Germline CDR1 LGHNA, CDR2 YSLEER.

The rearrangement uses TRBV29-1 and TRBJ1-1; D ambiguous. The CDR3 has 12 residues. V shed 6 bases and J shed 4 bases, with 12 bases lying between them. The V gene's germline CDR1 is SQVTM and CDR2 ANQGSEA. As DNA, the CDR3 is TGCAGCGTGGGTACCGGGAGCACTGAAGCTTTCTTT. Amino acid sequence: CSVGTGSTEAFF.

This clone was detected once. The J gene is TRBJ1-2, the V gene TRBV29-1; D might be TRBD1 (5 bases). This CDR3 comprises 13 residues. V lost 5 bases, J lost 8 bases, and 18 bases lay in between. The V gene's germline CDR1 is SQVTM and CDR2 ANQGSEA. CDR3 DNA sequence: TGCAGCGTTCCCCAAGACAGAGTAAACGGCTACACCTTC. It yields the protein CSVPQDRVNGYTF. Filled out from reference TRBV29-1 and TRBJ1-2, the complete variable domain reads SAVISQKPSRDICQRGTSLTIQCQVDSQVTMMFWYRQQPGQSLTLIATANQGSEATYESGFVIDKFPISRPNLTFSTLTVSNMSPEDSSIYLCSVPQDRVNGYTFGSGTRLTVV.

CDR3 protein: CASSLEHAEAFF. CDR3 coding DNA: TGTGCCAGCAGCTTAGAGCACGCTGAAGCTTTCTTT. The chain is built from TRBV7-2 and TRBJ1-1; D remains unclear. Trimming took 1 base from V and 6 from J, leaving 6 bases between them. CDR1 and CDR2 from the germline V gene are SGHTA and FQGNSA. The CDR3 is 12 amino acids.

The V gene is TRBV10-3, the J gene TRBJ2-7; 8 bases fit TRBD1. Germline V CDR1 and CDR2: ENHRY, SYGVKD. Unmatched junction bases numbered 8, after V lost 6 bases and J lost 4 bases. There are 14 residues in the CDR3. CDR3 sequence (DNA): TGTGCCATCAGCACCGGGACAGGACTTTACGAGCAGTACTTC. This translates into CAISTGTGLYEQYF.

This chain links TRBV4-1 with TRBJ2-2; 7 nucleotides match TRBD2. CDR1 MGHRA and CDR2 YSYEKL come from the germline V gene. Trimming removed 4 bases from V and 1 base from J; junction bases left unmatched: 18. The CDR3 totals 20 residues. The CDR3 spells CASSLGSGALLRLNTGELFF. In nucleotides, the CDR3 is TGCGCCAGCAGCCTAGGAAGCGGGGCTTTGTTAAGATTGAACACCGGGGAGCTGTTTTTT.

This rearrangement joins TRBV9 to TRBJ2-3; D unresolved. Trimming removed 0 bases at V and 0 bases at J, with 5 bases between. The germline gives CDR1 SGDLS, CDR2 YYNGEE. The CDR3 sequence is 14 residues long. The CDR3 sequence: CASSVALSTDTQYF. The DNA for the CDR3 is TGTGCCAGCAGCGTAGCTCTGAGCACAGATACGCAGTATTTT.

The chain couples TRBV5-5 to TRBJ2-2; 13 nucleotides match TRBD2. This CDR3 spans 18 amino acids. V trimming: 4 bases; J trimming: 1 base; junction bases outside the gene matches: 7. Germline CDR1 and CDR2: SGHKS and YYEKEE (reference sequence). The CDR3 region has the DNA TGTGCCAGCAGCAAGGGGACTAGCGGGGACCTGAACACCGGGGAGCTGTTTTTT. This encodes CASSKGTSGDLNTGELFF.

This clone was observed a handful of times. The rearrangement links TRBV9 to TRBJ1-1, with 8 nucleotides matching TRBD1. Germline V gene lookup returns CDR1 SGDLS and CDR2 YYNGEE. The CDR3 runs to 15 residues. Germline trimming cut 0 bases from V and 10 bases from J; bases unmatched to any gene: 11. The CDR3 DNA sequence: TGTGCCAGCAGCGTAGACGGCAGGGGGCTTGGGGTAGCTTTCTTT. Amino acids: CASSVDGRGLGVAFF.

The gene calls are TRBV6-1 and TRBJ1-5; 8 positions agree with TRBD1. The CDR3 has 14 residues. With V trimmed by 6 bases and J by 7 bases, 8 bases remained unmatched. Germline assignment: CDR1 MNHNS and CDR2 SASEGT. The CDR3 spells CASRSDRVGQPQHF. In DNA form, the CDR3 reads TGTGCCAGCAGATCGGACAGGGTAGGACAGCCCCAGCATTTT.

The J gene is TRBJ1-1, the V gene TRBV4-1; a weak D match, TRBD1 (5 bases). Germline V gives CDR1 MGHRA, CDR2 YSYEKL. V lost 1 base and J lost 9, with 15 bases in between. The CDR3 consists of 14 residues. The chain's CDR3 is CASSQAVGQPKAFF. The CDR3 DNA reads as TGCGCCAGCAGCCAAGCGGTGGGGCAGCCCAAAGCTTTCTTT.

This clone was recorded only once. This rearrangement joins TRBV28 to TRBJ1-5, with TRBD1 matching 7 bases. J lost 3 bases, V lost 1 base, and 12 bases had no gene match. Looked up from germline, CDR1 is MDHEN and CDR2 is SYDVKM. The CDR3 consists of 18 residues. CDR3 sequence reads: CASSLFRDSLTFNQPQHF. CDR3 DNA: TGTGCCAGCAGTTTATTCCGGGACAGCCTCACTTTCAATCAGCCCCAGCATTTT.

The CDR3 bases are TGTGCCAGCAGCCAAGGGGGACAGGGGAACACTGAAGCTTTCTTT. Protein: CASSQGGQGNTEAFF. The chain employs TRBV4-2 and TRBJ1-1, with TRBD1 matching 9 bases. The CDR3 is 15 residues long. Losses at the gene ends were 1 base for V and 1 base for J; bases not matched to a gene: 1. CDR1 LGHNA and CDR2 YNFKEQ come from the germline V gene.

A single count supports this clone. V is TRBV6-1 and J is TRBJ2-1; the match to TRBD1 covers 9 bases. This CDR3 has 13 residues. Germline assignment: CDR1 MNHNS and CDR2 SASEGT. V trimming: 6 bases; J trimming: 9 bases; junction bases outside the gene matches: 6. This chain's CDR3 is CASSGQGYGEQFF. The CDR3 region has the DNA TGTGCCAGCAGCGGACAGGGGTATGGTGAGCAGTTCTTC.

The J gene is TRBJ2-7, the V gene TRBV2; a weak D match, TRBD2 (6 bases). Germline V gives CDR1 SNHLY, CDR2 FYNNEI. V lost 4 bases and J lost 4, with 14 bases in between. The CDR3 is 14 amino acids. As DNA, the CDR3 is TGTGCCAGCAGTGGGGGGGTAGAACCTTACGAGCAGTACTTC. The encoded protein is CASSGGVEPYEQYF.

The genes are TRBV5-4 and TRBJ1-2; no definite D call. In germline, CDR1 is SGHNT, CDR2 YYREEE (reference sequence). The CDR3 length is 12 residues. Trimming cost V 7 bases and J 7 bases, with 14 bases left between them. CDR3 in DNA: TGTGCCAGCGCCATGACGGGTACTGGCTACACCTTC. Its protein product is CASAMTGTGYTF.

The chain employs TRBV7-2 and TRBJ2-1; 11 bases are shared with TRBD1. V lost 5 bases, J lost 7 bases, and 7 bases stayed unmatched. Germline-derived CDR1 and CDR2 are SGHTA and FQGNSA. CDR3 length: 15 amino acids. The CDR3 DNA sequence: TGTGCCAGCAGCGAGGGACAGGGGGTAAGGAATGAGCAGTTCTTC. Amino acids: CASSEGQGVRNEQFF.

This chain joins TRBV5-6 and TRBJ1-1; D is ambiguous. Trimming removed 5 bases at V and 6 bases at J, with 23 bases between. The germline gives CDR1 SGHDT, CDR2 YYEEEE. The CDR3 contains 16 residues. CDR3 DNA sequence: TGTGCCAGCAGGGGTCAGTCGGGAGGCTTTAACGCTGAAGCTTTCTTT. It translates to CASRGQSGGFNAEAFF.

The rearrangement links TRBV28 to TRBJ1-1, with D possibly TRBD1 on 5 matching bases. CDR1 is MDHEN, CDR2 SYDVKM, per germline. The ends were cut back, 1 base at V and 3 bases at J, with 6 bases in the middle. The CDR3 consists of 13 residues. As DNA, the CDR3 is TGTGCCAGCAGTTTATCCAGGGACACTGAAGCTTTCTTT. This codes for CASSLSRDTEAFF. Together with reference TRBV28 and TRBJ1-1, the CDR3 gives the full variable domain: DVKVTQSSRYLVKRTGEKVFLECVQDMDHENMFWYRQDPGLGLRLIYFSYDVKMKEKGDIPEGYSVSREKKERFSLILESASTNQTSMYLCASSLSRDTEAFFGQGTRLTVV.

The gene calls are TRBV29-1 and TRBJ2-2, with TRBD1 matching 7 bases. This CDR3 is built from 16 residues. CDR1 and CDR2 (germline): SQVTM, ANQGSEA. After removal of 0 bases from V and 1 base from J, the junction contained 5 bases not matched to a gene. The CDR3 DNA sequence: TGCAGCGTTGAAGATCCCCGGGACAGGAACACCGGGGAGCTGTTTTTT. This translates into CSVEDPRDRNTGELFF.

The chain carries TRBV25-1 and TRBJ2-7; D possibly corresponds to TRBD2 (5 bases). This CDR3 region has 15 residues. Germline CDR1 reads MGHDK; CDR2 reads SYGVNS. The germline V and J ends were trimmed by 2 bases and 2 bases, with 13 bases remaining between them. The CDR3 region has the DNA TGTGCCAGCAGTGAAACCGGACGGGATACCTACGAGCAGTACTTC. Protein product: CASSETGRDTYEQYF.

The chain links TRBV19 to TRBJ1-5; D ambiguous. Germline assignment: CDR1 LNHDA and CDR2 SQIVND (reference sequence). Trimming took 0 bases from V and 3 from J, leaving 9 bases between them. This CDR3 is 15 amino acids long. Written as DNA, the CDR3 is TGTGCCAGTAGTATAGAGTTCATTGTCAATCAGCCCCAGCATTTT. This translates into CASSIEFIVNQPQHF.

This chain connects TRBV6-1 to TRBJ2-1, with TRBD2 matching over 8 bases. Germline V gives CDR1 MNHNS, CDR2 SASEGT. Losses at the gene ends were 3 bases for V and 4 bases for J; bases not matched to a gene: 11. The CDR3 is made up of 17 amino acids. The CDR3 nucleotides read TGTGCCAGCAGTGACTACGGACGGGGGGGACTATACAATGAGCAGTTCTTC. Protein product: CASSDYGRGGLYNEQFF.

This chain joins TRBV6-4 and TRBJ2-3; 10 bases are shared with TRBD2. From germline, CDR1 is MRHNA and CDR2 SNTAGT. Trimming took 3 bases from V and 5 from J; bases not matched to a gene: 5. The CDR3 is made up of 15 amino acids. The CDR3 reads CASSESGGALDTQYF. The CDR3 DNA reads as TGTGCCAGCAGTGAGAGCGGGGGGGCCTTAGATACGCAGTATTTT.

This clone was observed once. V usage is TRBV11-2 and J usage is TRBJ2-7; possible D gene TRBD2, 6 bases. The CDR3 spans 14 residues. V was cut by 4 bases and J by 3 bases, with 13 bases left in between. Per the germline V gene, CDR1 is SGHAT and CDR2 is FQNNGV. The CDR3 DNA reads as TGTGCCAGCAGCTCGCGGGGCACCGGCTACGAGCAGTACTTC. Its translation: CASSSRGTGYEQYF.

The rearrangement uses TRBV19 and TRBJ2-7; TRBD1 might be the D (6 bases). This CDR3 is 14 amino acids long. Between the trimmed V and J ends, which lost 2 bases and 3 bases, there was a span of 11 bases. The germline V gene has CDR1 LNHDA and CDR2 SQIVND (reference sequence). Here the CDR3 reads CASSIIGRGYEQYF. CDR3 in DNA: TGTGCCAGTAGTATAATAGGCAGGGGCTACGAGCAGTACTTC.

The chain uses TRBV19 and TRBJ1-5; a weak D match, TRBD1 (6 bases). The CDR3 contains 12 residues. Trimming stripped 7 bases from V and 6 bases from J, with 10 bases between. Germline CDR1 reads LNHDA; CDR2 reads SQIVND (reference sequence). This chain's CDR3 is CASTQGRQPQHF. DNA for the CDR3: TGTGCCAGTACACAGGGACGTCAGCCCCAGCATTTT.